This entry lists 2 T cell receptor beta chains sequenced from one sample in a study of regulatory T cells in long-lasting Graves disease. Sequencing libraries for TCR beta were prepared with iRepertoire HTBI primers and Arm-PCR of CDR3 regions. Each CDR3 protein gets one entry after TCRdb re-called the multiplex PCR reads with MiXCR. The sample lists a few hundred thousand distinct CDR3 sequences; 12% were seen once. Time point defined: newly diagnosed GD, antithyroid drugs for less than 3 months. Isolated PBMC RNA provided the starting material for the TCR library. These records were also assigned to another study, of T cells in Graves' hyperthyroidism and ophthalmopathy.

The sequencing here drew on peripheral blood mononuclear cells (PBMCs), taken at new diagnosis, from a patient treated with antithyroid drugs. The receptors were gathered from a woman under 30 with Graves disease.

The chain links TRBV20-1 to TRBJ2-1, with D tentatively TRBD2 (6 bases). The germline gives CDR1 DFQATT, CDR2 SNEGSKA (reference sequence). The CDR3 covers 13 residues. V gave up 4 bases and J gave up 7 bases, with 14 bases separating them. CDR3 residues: CSAIRGGMNEQFF. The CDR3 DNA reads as TGCAGTGCTATACGGGGCGGGATGAATGAGCAGTTCTTC.

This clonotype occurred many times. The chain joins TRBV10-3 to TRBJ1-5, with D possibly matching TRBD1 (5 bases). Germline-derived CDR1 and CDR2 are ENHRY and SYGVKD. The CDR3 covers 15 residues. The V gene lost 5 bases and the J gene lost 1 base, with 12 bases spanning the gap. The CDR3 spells CAISRSGGSNQPQHF. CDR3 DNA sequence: TGTGCCATCAGTCGGTCGGGGGGAAGCAATCAGCCCCAGCATTTT.